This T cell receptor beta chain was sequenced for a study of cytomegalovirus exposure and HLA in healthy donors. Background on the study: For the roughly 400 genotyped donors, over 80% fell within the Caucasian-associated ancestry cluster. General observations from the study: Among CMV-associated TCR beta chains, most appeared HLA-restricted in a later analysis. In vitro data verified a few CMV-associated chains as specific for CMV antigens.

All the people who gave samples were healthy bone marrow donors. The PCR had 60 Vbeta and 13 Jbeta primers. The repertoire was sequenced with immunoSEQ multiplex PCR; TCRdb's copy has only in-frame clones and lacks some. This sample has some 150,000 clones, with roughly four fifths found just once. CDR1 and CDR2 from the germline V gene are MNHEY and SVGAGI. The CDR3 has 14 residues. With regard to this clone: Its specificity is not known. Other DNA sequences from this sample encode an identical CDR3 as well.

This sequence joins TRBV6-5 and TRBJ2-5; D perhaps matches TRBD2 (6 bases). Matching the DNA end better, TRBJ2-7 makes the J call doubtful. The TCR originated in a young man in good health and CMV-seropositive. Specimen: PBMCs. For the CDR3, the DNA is TGTGCCAGCAGGGCCCGGGAGTCCGGGTACGAGCAGTACTTC. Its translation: CASRARESGYEQYF.